The clone carrying this T cell receptor beta chain has a handful of counts. Its antigen is still unknown. The data were obtained in a study of graft-versus-host responses after intestinal transplantation. The method was immunoSEQ multiplex PCR; TCRdb's version includes in-frame clones alone and lacks a portion of them. Of tens of thousands of clones in the sample, 91% were seen once. Germline V gene data show CDR1 as SGHTS and CDR2 as YDEGEE. Trimming cost V 5 bases and J 5 bases; bases outside gene matches: 7. The CDR3 covers 14 residues. Study-wide points: Among recipient marrow samples, GvH clones were found; some appeared first in ileum or blood.

V is TRBV5-8 and J is TRBJ1-1; 9 nucleotides align to TRBD1. Sequenced material: unstimulated CD4+ T cells sorted from spleen or lymph node cells, taken before intestinal transplant. This TCR derives from a human donor who received an intestinal transplant. The CDR3 reads CASSSGTGKTEAFF. CDR3 sequence (DNA): TGTGCCAGCAGTTCCGGGACAGGGAAGACTGAAGCTTTCTTT.